This TCR beta chain was sequenced in a study of T cells in Graves' hyperthyroidism and ophthalmopathy. Looked up from germline, CDR1 is MDHEN and CDR2 is SYDVKM. The CDR3 consists of 13 residues. The germline V and J ends were trimmed by 7 bases and 2 bases, with 8 bases remaining between them. This clonotype was counted ten times or more. TCR beta CDR3 sequences were amplified from RNA transcripts. First-round RT-PCR with HTBI primers amplified the TCR CDR3 region. TCRdb itself ran the multiplex PCR reads through MiXCR, one entry per CDR3 protein. This table holds approximately 380,000 distinct CDR3 sequences, under 20% found once. Investigators excluded patients with uncontrolled infection, other autoimmune disease, pregnancy or lactation.

The sequenced material came from blood. This sequence originates from a man in his late teens or twenties with Graves' ophthalmopathy. The V gene is TRBV28, the J gene TRBJ2-2; D remains unclear. CDR3 region: CASKPTNTGELFF. The CDR3 bases are TGTGCCAGCAAGCCCACCAACACCGGGGAGCTGTTTTTT.